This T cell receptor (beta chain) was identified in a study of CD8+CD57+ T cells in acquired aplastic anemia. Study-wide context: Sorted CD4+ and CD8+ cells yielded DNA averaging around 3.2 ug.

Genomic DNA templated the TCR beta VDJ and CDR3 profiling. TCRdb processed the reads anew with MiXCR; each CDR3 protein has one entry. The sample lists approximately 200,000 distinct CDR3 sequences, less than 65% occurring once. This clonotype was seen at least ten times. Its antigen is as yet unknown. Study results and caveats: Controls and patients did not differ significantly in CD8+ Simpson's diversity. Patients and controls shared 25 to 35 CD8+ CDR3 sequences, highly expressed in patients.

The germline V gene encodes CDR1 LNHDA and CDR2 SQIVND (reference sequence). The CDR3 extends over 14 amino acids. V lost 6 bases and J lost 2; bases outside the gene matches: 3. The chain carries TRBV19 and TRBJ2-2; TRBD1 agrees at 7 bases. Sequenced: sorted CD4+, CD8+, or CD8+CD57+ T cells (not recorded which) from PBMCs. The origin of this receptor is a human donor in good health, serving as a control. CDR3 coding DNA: TGTGCCAGTAGCGCAGGGGGAAACACCGGGGAGCTGTTTTTT. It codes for CASSAGGNTGELFF.